The 3 T cell receptor beta chains reported below all come from one sample, sequenced in a study of PD-1 blockade in classical Hodgkin lymphoma. Clones were read by immunoSEQ multiplex PCR, and TCRdb kept only the in-frame ones, dropping some. This sample carries 15,000 or so clones, approximately 91% of them seen once, and the ten largest clones take under 6.5%. Time point meaning: newly diagnosed, previously untreated cHL patient sample. Thawed PBMCs were subjected to magnetic negative selection, which yielded isolated CD8+ T cells. Specimen: CD8+ T cells from blood. These receptors all stem from a human donor with classical Hodgkin lymphoma.

V is TRBV6-6 and J is TRBJ1-1, with TRBD1 as a possible D gene (5 bases). The CDR3 consists of 16 residues. With 0 bases removed from V and 0 bases from J, the gap between germline ends came to 11 bases. CDR1 and CDR2 from the germline V gene are MNHNY and SVGAGI (reference sequence). The CDR3 bases are TGTGCCAGCAGTTACTCCCCCCGGGGGATGAACACTGAAGCTTTCTTT. Amino acid sequence: CASSYSPRGMNTEAFF.

This clone was observed a single time. The gene calls are TRBV7-2 and TRBJ2-3, with 7 bases fitting TRBD2. Unmatched junction bases numbered 10, after V lost 0 bases and J lost 4 bases. Germline loops: CDR1 SGHTA, CDR2 FQGNSA. The CDR3 loop spans 17 amino acids. CDR3 bases: TGTGCCAGCAGCTTAGCGTCCCAGGGAGGGATGGCAGATACGCAGTATTTT. It codes for CASSLASQGGMADTQYF.

The chain is built from TRBV18 and TRBJ2-5; 13 positions agree with TRBD2. Germline CDR1 and CDR2: KGHSH and LQKENI. This CDR3 spans 18 amino acids. V lost 0 bases, J lost 1 base, and 5 bases stayed unmatched. The CDR3: CASSPPPLAGGLQETQYF. In DNA form, the CDR3 reads TGTGCCAGCTCACCACCTCCACTAGCGGGAGGGCTCCAAGAGACCCAGTACTTC.